This T cell receptor (beta chain) was sequenced for a study of blood T cells in healthy people across ages. This CDR3 has 14 residues. Approximately 10 milliliters was the volume of peripheral blood drawn from each donor. The authors ran a second PCR of roughly 6 to 11 cycles using a sample-barcoded 5' primer and a J-beta primer mix. All cDNA molecules were each tagged by a template-switch adaptor with 12 random nucleotides. Every sample gave at least 2.5 million paired-end reads containing CDR3. TCRdb reanalysed the 5' RACE reads using MiXCR and keeps one entry per CDR3 protein. The table shows 550,000 to 600,000 distinct CDR3 sequences, with 27% occurring only once. Study conclusions and caveats: It was the long-lived donors that had more naive CD4+ cells and higher diversity than aged donors.

In its sample, this clonotype was seen a few times. Its specificity is not known. Relative to the germline gene, one junction end is altered; a read error may explain this. The TCR comes from a woman aged 70-85 years in good health. The sequencing input was blood. The chain joins TRBV12-3 or TRBV12-4 to TRBJ2-2, with 8 bases that match TRBD1. The CDR3 is CASSFGQGRRELFF. As DNA, the CDR3 is TGTGCCAGCAGTTTCGGACAGGGCCGTAGGGAGCTGTTCTTT.